Presented here are 7 T cell receptor beta chains from one specimen sequenced in a study of blood T cell repertoires in COVID-19. The method was immunoSEQ multiplex PCR; TCRdb's version includes in-frame clones alone and lacks a portion of them. The table has fewer than 80,000 clones, about four fifths seen once. Material: peripheral blood. Receptors originate from a human donor in a cohort sampled during active COVID-19.

The chain employs TRBV5-1 and TRBJ1-3; TRBD1 matches 9 bases. The CDR3 is 17 residues long. Germline loops: CDR1 SGHRS, CDR2 YFSETQ. V was clipped by 1 base and J by 3 bases; unmatched bases: 8. Written as DNA, the CDR3 is TGCGCCAGCAGCTTGAAACCCCGGGACAGGGATGGAAACACCATATATTTT. Its protein product is CASSLKPRDRDGNTIYF.

This sequence joins TRBV7-3 and TRBJ2-1; TRBD2 might be the D (5 bases). Germline V gene lookup returns CDR1 SGHTA and CDR2 FQGTGA. The germline V and J ends were trimmed by 0 bases and 2 bases, with 8 bases remaining between them. The CDR3 loop spans 15 amino acids. The CDR3 coding sequence is TGTGCCAGCAGCTTAACCGGGGATACCTACAATGAGCAGTTCTTC. Translating it yields CASSLTGDTYNEQFF. Based on the CDR3 plus reference TRBV7-3 and TRBJ2-1, the full variable domain is GAGVSQTPSNKVTEKGKYVELRCDPISGHTALYWYRQSLGQGPEFLIYFQGTGAADDSGLPNDRFFAVRPEGSVSTLKIQRTERGDSAVYLCASSLTGDTYNEQFFGPGTRLTVL.

This clone came up many times. The J gene is TRBJ2-7, the V gene TRBV6-2 or TRBV6-3, with D maybe TRBD1 (5 bases). Trimming left V 2 bases short and J 3 bases short, with 14 bases between. Germline V gene lookup returns CDR1 MNHEY and CDR2 SVGEGT. The CDR3 has 15 residues. The CDR3 region has the DNA TGTGCCAGCAGTTACCTGGGGAAAAGGGGCTACGAGCAGTACTTC. Translated, it gives CASSYLGKRGYEQYF.

The gene calls are TRBV4-3 and TRBJ2-6, with D perhaps TRBD2 (5 bases). CDR3 length equals 17 residues. V was cut by 1 base and J by 3 bases, with 13 bases left in between. Germline CDR1 LGHNA, CDR2 YSLEER. The CDR3 DNA reads TGCGCCAGCAGCCAAGGCCGACCGGCGGGTGGGGCCAACGTCCTGACTTTC. It specifies CASSQGRPAGGANVLTF.

As DNA, the CDR3 is TGTGCCAGCTCACCCCTCGCCGGACAGGGCCGAGAGCAGTTCTTC. Residues: CASSPLAGQGREQFF. The rearrangement links TRBV18 to TRBJ2-1, with 8 bases lining up with TRBD1. The CDR3 consists of 15 residues. The germline gives CDR1 KGHSH, CDR2 LQKENI. With 3 bases clipped from V and 10 bases from J, the junction kept 11 bases outside the gene matches.

The chain combines TRBV28 with TRBJ1-5, with TRBD1 matching over 8 bases. Germline V CDR1 and CDR2: MDHEN, SYDVKM. The CDR3 consists of 15 residues. The ends lost 4 bases at V and 3 bases at J; junction bases unmatched: 5. CDR3 in amino acids: CASSSGQADNQPQHF. In DNA, the CDR3 is TGTGCCAGCAGTTCGGGACAGGCTGACAATCAGCCCCAGCATTTT.

The CDR3 spells CASSSFGGAEQYF. The CDR3 DNA reads as TGTGCCAGCAGCTCTTTCGGAGGGGCAGAGCAGTACTTC. This chain links TRBV9 with TRBJ2-7; maybe TRBD2 (6 bases). This CDR3 spans 13 amino acids. Germline assignment: CDR1 SGDLS and CDR2 YYNGEE. V shed 4 bases and J shed 7 bases, with 15 bases lying between them. Filled out from reference TRBV9 and TRBJ2-7, the complete variable domain reads DSGVTQTPKHLITATGQRVTLRCSPRSGDLSVYWYQQSLDQGLQFLIQYYNGEERAKGNILERFSAQQFPDLHSELNLSSLELGDSALYFCASSSFGGAEQYFGPGTRLTVT.